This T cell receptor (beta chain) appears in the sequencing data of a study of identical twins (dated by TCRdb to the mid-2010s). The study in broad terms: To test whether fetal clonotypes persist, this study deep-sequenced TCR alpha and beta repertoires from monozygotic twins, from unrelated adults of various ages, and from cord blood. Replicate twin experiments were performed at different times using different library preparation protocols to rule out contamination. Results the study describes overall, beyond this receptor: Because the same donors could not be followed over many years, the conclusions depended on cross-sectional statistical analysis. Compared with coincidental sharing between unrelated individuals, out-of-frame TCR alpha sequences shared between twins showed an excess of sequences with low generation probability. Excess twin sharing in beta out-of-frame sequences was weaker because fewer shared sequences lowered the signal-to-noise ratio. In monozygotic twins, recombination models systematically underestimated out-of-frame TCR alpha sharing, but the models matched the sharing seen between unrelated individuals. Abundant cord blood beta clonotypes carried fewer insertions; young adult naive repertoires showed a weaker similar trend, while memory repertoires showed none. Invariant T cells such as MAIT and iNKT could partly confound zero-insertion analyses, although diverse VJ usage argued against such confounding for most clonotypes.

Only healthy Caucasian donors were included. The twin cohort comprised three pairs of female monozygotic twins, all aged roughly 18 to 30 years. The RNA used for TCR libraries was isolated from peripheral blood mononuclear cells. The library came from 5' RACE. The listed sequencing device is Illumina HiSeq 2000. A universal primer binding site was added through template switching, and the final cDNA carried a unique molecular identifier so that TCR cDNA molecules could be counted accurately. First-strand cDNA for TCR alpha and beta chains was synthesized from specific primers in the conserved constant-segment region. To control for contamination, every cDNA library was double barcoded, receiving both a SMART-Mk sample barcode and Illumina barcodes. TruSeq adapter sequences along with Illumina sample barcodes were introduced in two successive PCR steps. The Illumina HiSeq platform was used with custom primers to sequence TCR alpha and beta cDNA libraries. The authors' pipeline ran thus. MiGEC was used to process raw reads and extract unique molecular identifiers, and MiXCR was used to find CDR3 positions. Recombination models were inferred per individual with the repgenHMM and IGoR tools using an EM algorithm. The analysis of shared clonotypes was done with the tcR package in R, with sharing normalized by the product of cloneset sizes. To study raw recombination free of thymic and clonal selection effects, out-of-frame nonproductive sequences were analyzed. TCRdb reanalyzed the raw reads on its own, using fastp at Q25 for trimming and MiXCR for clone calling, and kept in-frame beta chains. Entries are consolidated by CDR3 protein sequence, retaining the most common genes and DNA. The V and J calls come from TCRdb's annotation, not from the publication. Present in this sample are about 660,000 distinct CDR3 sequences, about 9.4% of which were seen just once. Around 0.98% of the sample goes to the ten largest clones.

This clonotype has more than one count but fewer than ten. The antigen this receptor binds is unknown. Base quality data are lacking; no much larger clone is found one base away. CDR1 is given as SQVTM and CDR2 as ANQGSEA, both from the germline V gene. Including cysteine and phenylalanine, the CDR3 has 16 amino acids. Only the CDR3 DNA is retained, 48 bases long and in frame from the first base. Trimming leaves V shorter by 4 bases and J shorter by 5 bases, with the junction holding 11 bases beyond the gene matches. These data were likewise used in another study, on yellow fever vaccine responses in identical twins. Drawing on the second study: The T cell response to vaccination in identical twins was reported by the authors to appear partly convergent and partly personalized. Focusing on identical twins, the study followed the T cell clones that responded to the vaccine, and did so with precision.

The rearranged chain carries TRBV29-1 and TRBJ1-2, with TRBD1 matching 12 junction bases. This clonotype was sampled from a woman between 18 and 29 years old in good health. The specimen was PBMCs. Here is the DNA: TGCAGCGTTGTTTCGCCTGGGACAGGGGGCTTATATGGCTACACCTTC. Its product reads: CSVVSPGTGGLYGYTF. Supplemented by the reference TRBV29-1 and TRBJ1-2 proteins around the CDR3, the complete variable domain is SAVISQKPSRDICQRGTSLTIQCQVDSQVTMMFWYRQQPGQSLTLIATANQGSEATYESGFVIDKFPISRPNLTFSTLTVSNMSPEDSSIYLCSVVSPGTGGLYGYTFGSGTRLTVV.